The next 9 T cell receptor delta chains were all read from a single sample in a study of gamma-delta chains in newborns, infants, children. TCRdb fed the reads into CATT to redo clone calling. The sample includes some 10,000 delta-chain clones, approximately 9.5% of them seen just once. The sample was blood. The receptors shown here come from a child who was a newborn, infant or young child, either healthy, febrile or measles-vaccinated (not recorded which).

This clone was observed a few times. CDR3 loop: CAASRWFLRQGGTDKLIF. Here the CDR3 DNA reads TGTGCAGCAAGCCGATGGTTCCTACGACAAGGGGGCACCGATAAACTCATCTTT. The rearrangement uses TRAV29/DV5 and TRDJ1, with TRDD2 matching over 7 bases. Trimming took 1 base from V and 1 from J; bases not matched to a gene: 16. Per the germline V gene, CDR1 is NSMFDY and CDR2 is ISSIKDK. The CDR3 spans 18 residues.

A word on this clone: Distinct nucleotide sequences in the sample also encode this CDR3. The J gene is TRDJ3, the V gene TRDV2, with TRDD3 as a possible D gene (6 bases). The germline V gene encodes CDR1 GEAIGNYY and CDR2 EKD. This CDR3 is 18 amino acids long. V lost 0 bases and J lost 0, with 11 bases in between. The CDR3 protein is CACDTVLGSSWDTRQMFF. The CDR3 nucleotides read TGTGCCTGTGACACCGTACTGGGCTCCTCCTGGGACACCCGACAGATGTTTTTC.

The gene calls are TRDV2 and TRDJ3; 9 bases fit TRDD3. Per germline, CDR1 GEAIGNYY and CDR2 EKD. Trimming removed 0 bases from V and 0 bases from J; junction bases left unmatched: 17. The length of the CDR3 is 23 residues. This CDR3 is CACDTANILGDDRSSWDTRQMFF. The CDR3 DNA reads as TGTGCCTGTGACACCGCAAACATTCTGGGGGATGACCGGAGCTCCTGGGACACCCGACAGATGTTTTTC.

The chain employs TRDV2 and TRDJ3, with 10 nucleotides matching TRDD3. V was clipped by 3 bases and J by 2 bases; unmatched bases: 3. Germline lookup yields CDR1 GEAIGNYY and CDR2 EKD. The CDR3 runs 17 residues. The CDR3, as DNA: TGTGCCTGTGACGCGCTGGGGGATACCTGGGACACCCGACAGATGTTTTTC. This sequence encodes CACDALGDTWDTRQMFF.

This sequence joins TRDV2 and TRDJ1; 9 positions match TRDD3. V lost 0 bases to trimming and J lost 0 bases; unmatched junction nucleotides: 10. Germline values: CDR1 GEAIGNYY, CDR2 EKD. This CDR3 has 18 amino acids. CDR3 region: CACDTVHTGGKYTDKLIF. The CDR3 region has the DNA TGTGCCTGTGACACCGTGCATACTGGGGGAAAGTACACCGATAAACTCATCTTT.

Details on this clone: This sample includes further DNA sequences coding for the same CDR3. The chain combines TRDV2 with TRDJ3; 7 bases match TRDD3. Germline V gene data show CDR1 as GEAIGNYY and CDR2 as EKD. V was clipped by 0 bases and J by 1 base; unmatched bases: 5. This CDR3 spans 18 amino acids. CDR3 protein: CACDTGGSGSWDTRQMFF. For the CDR3, the DNA is TGTGCCTGTGACACCGGGGGATCCGGTTCCTGGGACACCCGACAGATGTTTTTC.

The chain carries TRDV1 and TRDJ1; D is tentatively TRDD2 or TRDD3 (5 bases each). Germline loops: CDR1 TSWWSYY, CDR2 QGS. CDR3 size: 19 residues. Trimming pared 2 bases from V and 10 bases from J, leaving 32 bases between. The DNA of the CDR3 is TGTGCTCTTGGGGAAACTAACCTACGTACTGGTGAAACGAGGGGGGCACTCATCTTT. Translated, it gives CALGETNLRTGETRGALIF.

The V call is TRDV1, the J call TRDJ1, with 7 nucleotides matching TRDD3. With V trimmed by 0 bases and J by 1 base, 11 bases remained unmatched. The germline V gene has CDR1 TSWWSYY and CDR2 QGS. There are 18 residues in the CDR3. The CDR3 DNA sequence: TGTGCTCTTGGGGAACTCCTCTTAGATGGGGGACCCACCGATAAACTCATCTTT. Its protein product is CALGELLLDGGPTDKLIF.

This clone was seen a few times. The chain carries TRDV2 and TRDJ1; a weak D match, TRDD3 (6 bases). This CDR3 has 17 residues. CDR1 is GEAIGNYY and CDR2 is EKD in the germline V gene. Trimming removed 1 base at V and 0 bases at J, with 17 bases between. This CDR3 reads CACDTLGMESYTDKLIF. The CDR3, as DNA: TGTGCCTGTGACACGCTGGGGATGGAGTCGTACACCGATAAACTCATCTTT.